Listed below are T cell receptor beta chains from one sample, sequenced in a study of blood T cell repertoires in COVID-19. Assay: immunoSEQ multiplex PCR; the TCRdb copy retains only in-frame clones and omits some. This sample has more than 250,000 clones, with over 75% found just once. Sequenced material: peripheral blood. These TCRs come from a human donor in a cohort sampled during active COVID-19. CDR3s include the opening cysteine and the closing phenylalanine or tryptophan. D genes are given only for firm matches. Only some rows state a clone size, as once, few, many or a class for expanded clones.

-,TRBJ1-3,TRBV5-6,-,TGTGCCAGCAGCCCCACGGTGGGGCCCATATATTTT,CASSPTVGPIYF
-,TRBJ2-6,TRBV28,-,TGTGCCAGCAGCCCTCTCTCTAGGTCTGGGGCCAACGTCCTGACTTTC,CASSPLSRSGANVLTF
TRBD1,TRBJ1-5,TRBV6-2/TRBV6-3,-,TGTGCCAGCAGTTTCAACAGGGGGGCATTTCGGCAGCCCCAGCATTTT,CASSFNRGAFRQPQHF
-,TRBJ2-5,TRBV3-1/TRBV3-2,-,TGTGCCAGCAGCCAAGAAGCTAGAGAGACCCAGTACTTC,CASSQEARETQYF
-,TRBJ2-2,TRBV27,-,TGTGCCAGCAGTTTATGGGGAGGAGCTTTCGGGGAGCTGTTTTTT,CASSLWGGAFGELFF
-,TRBJ2-1,TRBV19,-,TGTGCCAGTAGTCTCCCGGACACGATCTACAATGAGCAGTTCTTC,CASSLPDTIYNEQFF
TRBD1,TRBJ1-2,TRBV6-5,-,TGTGCCAGCAGTTCGACAGGGGCGATCGGCTACACCTTC,CASSSTGAIGYTF
-,TRBJ2-7,TRBV11-3,once,TGTGCCAGCAGCTTAGGAGGGGGCTACGAGCAGTACTTC,CASSLGGGYEQYF
TRBD2,TRBJ2-7,TRBV19,-,TGTGCCAGTAGGGGGACTAGCGGGGCTTCCTACGAGCAGTACTTC,CASRGTSGASYEQYF
-,TRBJ2-7,TRBV27,-,TGTGCCAGCAGTTTAACAACCCCGTTTTACGAGCAGTACTTC,CASSLTTPFYEQYF
-,TRBJ2-3,TRBV5-1,-,TGCGCCAGCAGCTCCGGGACACCAGTCACAGATACGCAGTATTTT,CASSSGTPVTDTQYF
TRBD1,TRBJ2-2,TRBV18,-,TGTGCCAGCTCACCCCCAGGGGGGAACACCGGGGAGCTGTTTTTT,CASSPPGGNTGELFF
TRBD2,TRBJ2-3,TRBV27,-,TGTGCCAGCAGTCCAAGGACTAGCGGGAGCACAGATACGCAGTATTTT,CASSPRTSGSTDTQYF
-,TRBJ2-7,TRBV28,few,TGTGCCAGCAGTTACAGGGTCCAACAGTACTTC,CASSYRVQQYF
TRBD1,TRBJ1-2,TRBV10-3,-,TGTGCCATCAGGGACAGGGGGCGAGAAGGCTACACCTTC,CAIRDRGREGYTF
TRBD1,TRBJ1-5,TRBV28,once,TGTGCCAGCAGTCCAGGGGGCGTTCAGCCCCAGCATTTT,CASSPGGVQPQHF
TRBD2,TRBJ2-7,TRBV6-2/TRBV6-3,many,TGTGCCAGCAGCCCCTCGGGAGGGAAGAGCTACGAGCAGTACTTC,CASSPSGGKSYEQYF
TRBD1,TRBJ2-5,TRBV10-3,-,TGTGCCACAAGGGGGACCGAGGGGGCGGAGACCCAGTACTTC,CATRGTEGAETQYF
TRBD2,TRBJ2-7,TRBV7-8,few,TGTGCCAGCAGCCTCGGGGCGGGGGAGTCCTACGAGCAGTACTTC,CASSLGAGESYEQYF
TRBD1,TRBJ1-4,TRBV28,once,TGTGCCAGCAGACCTCAGGGGGCCCTAGAAAAACTGTTTTTT,CASRPQGALEKLFF
TRBD1,TRBJ1-1,TRBV9,-,TGTGCCAGCAGCACCGGGACAGGTCCCTCTGAAGCTTTCTTT,CASSTGTGPSEAFF
-,TRBJ2-2,TRBV27,-,TGTGCCAGCAAGTTAGGAGGAATTAAGACCGGGGAGCTGTTTTTT,CASKLGGIKTGELFF
-,TRBJ2-3,TRBV29-1,-,TGCAGCGTTGAGAGCCAGGGCATAGATACGCAGTATTTT,CSVESQGIDTQYF
-,TRBJ2-3,TRBV4-1,-,TGCGCCAGCAGCCAGGAGGGGGAGGGCCTTACTGTCCATACAGATACGCAGTATTTT,CASSQEGEGLTVHTDTQYF
TRBD1,TRBJ1-3,TRBV5-6,-,TGTGCCAGCCGAAGACAGGGGAGGCACACCATATATTTT,CASRRQGRHTIYF
TRBD2,TRBJ2-7,TRBV28,-,TGTGCCAGCAGTGGCCCGGGACTAGCGGGGGCCCGCTACGAGCAGTACTTC,CASSGPGLAGARYEQYF